This TCR beta chain is from a study of post-analysis software for immune sequencing data. Turning to the study itself: As for disease course, relapsing-remitting, secondary progressive and progressive-relapsing multiple sclerosis were all included. Broader study findings: There were about five TRBV segments more frequent in patients than controls, and TRBV5-6, TRBV5-1 and TRBV20-1 were among them. Significantly lower normalized Chao1 diversity was seen in multiple sclerosis patients than in controls.

cDNA libraries of TCR beta carried unique molecular identifiers. TCRdb called the PCR reads again in MiXCR, with one record for every CDR3 protein. This sample has a few hundred thousand distinct CDR3 sequences, with 35% to 40% found just once. Trimming took off 3 bases at V and 0 bases at J, with 15 bases between the two ends. This CDR3 has 17 amino acids. This clonotype was counted only a few times. The target antigen is unknown. No conserved phenylalanine or tryptophan ends this CDR3, so it is likely a read error. The clonotype comes from a girl aged 10 to 17 with multiple sclerosis. This chain joins TRBV12-3 or TRBV12-4 and TRBJ2-1; D not resolved. The sample consisted of blood. CDR3 loop: CASSFAKVASSYNEQFV. CDR3 coding DNA: TGTGCCAGCAGTTTCGCGAAGGTGGCAAGCTCCTACAATGAGCAGTTCGTC.